Below, 27 T cell receptor beta chains from the same sample are listed, as sequenced in a study of T-cell reconstitution after alpha-beta-depleted transplantation in children. Preparing the TCRbeta library involved the use of unique molecular identifiers. TCRdb independently ran MiXCR on the PCR reads; one entry per CDR3 protein. Among some 350,000 distinct CDR3 sequences listed, around 10% were seen once. Sample: PBMCs from the stem cell graft donor, taken from the stem cell graft. The receptors here all came from a human donor who donated a stem cell graft to a child with acute lymphoblastic leukemia.

The chain couples TRBV7-9 to TRBJ1-2, with 8 positions matching TRBD1. This CDR3 contains 14 residues. Germline assignment: CDR1 SEHNR and CDR2 FQNEAQ (reference sequence). V gave up 6 bases and J gave up 4 bases; unmatched junction bases: 7. The CDR3 loop is CASSSGQDIYGYTF. The CDR3, as DNA: TGTGCCAGCAGTTCGGGACAGGATATCTATGGCTACACCTTC.

The rearrangement uses TRBV12-3 or TRBV12-4 and TRBJ2-5, with a weak D call TRBD2 (6 bases). V was cut by 6 bases and J by 4 bases, with 12 bases left in between. CDR3 size: 13 residues. For the CDR3, the DNA is TGTGCCAGCAGCGAGGGGAGGATAGAGACCCAGTACTTC. Its protein is CASSEGRIETQYF.

In this sample, this clonotype turned up many times. The chain is built from TRBV5-1 and TRBJ2-1; D might be TRBD2 (5 bases). V lost 0 bases and J lost 1, with 11 bases in between. CDR1 and CDR2 (germline): SGHRS, YFSETQ. This CDR3 has 16 amino acids. The CDR3, as DNA: TGCGCCAGCAGCTTGGTTCTGCGGAGGTCCTACAATGAGCAGTTCTTC. Protein sequence: CASSLVLRRSYNEQFF. Complete variable domain (other parts from reference TRBV5-1 and TRBJ2-1): KAGVTQTPRYLIKTRGQQVTLSCSPISGHRSVSWYQQTPGQGLQFLFEYFSETQRNKGNFPGRFSGRQFSNSRSEMNVSTLELGDSALYLCASSLVLRRSYNEQFFGPGTRLTVL.

The chain employs TRBV5-1 and TRBJ2-2; D perhaps matches TRBD2 (5 bases). Trimming left V 1 base short and J 0 bases short, with 22 bases between. There are 20 residues in the CDR3. Germline V CDR1 and CDR2: SGHRS, YFSETQ. As DNA, the CDR3 is TGCGCCAGCAGCTTGTTGGGTGGAGGATCGATCACTACGAACACCGGGGAGCTGTTTTTT. It is translated as CASSLLGGGSITTNTGELFF.

The table lists this clonotype with many counts. The V call is TRBV7-2, the J call TRBJ2-7; D is unclear. Trimming removed 3 bases from V and 1 base from J, with 10 bases in between. Germline V lookup: CDR1 SGHTA, CDR2 FQGNSA. The CDR3 loop spans 14 amino acids. In DNA, the CDR3 is TGTGCCAGCAGCTTCTCGGGTGGATCCTACGAGCAGTACTTC. Protein: CASSFSGGSYEQYF.

This clonotype showed up just a few times. V and J are TRBV28 and TRBJ2-1; weak D call: TRBD1 (6 bases). Germline CDR1 MDHEN, CDR2 SYDVKM. Trimming removed 7 bases at V and 7 bases at J, with 23 bases between. This CDR3 is built from 16 residues. CDR3 sequence (DNA): TGTGCCAGCACCGAATACCGGGACACAGTGCGGAATGAGCAGTTCTTC. The encoded protein is CASTEYRDTVRNEQFF. Full variable domain (missing parts from reference TRBV28 and TRBJ2-1): DVKVTQSSRYLVKRTGEKVFLECVQDMDHENMFWYRQDPGLGLRLIYFSYDVKMKEKGDIPEGYSVSREKKERFSLILESASTNQTSMYLCASTEYRDTVRNEQFFGPGTRLTVL.

The table lists this clonotype with a few counts. The chain couples TRBV7-3 to TRBJ2-1; D is possibly TRBD1 (5 bases). CDR3 length: 15 amino acids. Germline V gene data show CDR1 as SGHTA and CDR2 as FQGTGA. Between the trimmed V and J ends, which lost 0 bases and 4 bases, there was a span of 10 bases. As DNA, the CDR3 is TGTGCCAGCAGCTTAACGGGCGACAGTTACAATGAGCAGTTCTTC. It specifies CASSLTGDSYNEQFF.

This clonotype was recorded many times. V and J are TRBV20-1 and TRBJ2-3; D remains ambiguous. CDR3 length equals 12 residues. Germline V gene lookup returns CDR1 DFQATT and CDR2 SNEGSKA (reference sequence). V was shortened by 0 bases and J by 5 bases, with 6 bases between the two germline ends. CDR3 bases: TGCAGTGCTAGAGATCTTGGAGATACGCAGTATTTT. It codes for CSARDLGDTQYF.

This clonotype has only a few counts. The chain recombines TRBV6-5 with TRBJ2-3, with D unresolved. Germline V CDR1 and CDR2: MNHEY, SVGAGI. CDR3 length: 16 amino acids. The V gene lost 0 bases and the J gene lost 2 bases, with 12 bases spanning the gap. In DNA, the CDR3 is TGTGCCAGCAGTTACTCGTTAGACGTTTCCACAGATACGCAGTATTTT. Translation: CASSYSLDVSTDTQYF.

The sample holds a few counts of this clonotype. The chain recombines TRBV7-9 with TRBJ2-1, with TRBD2 identical over 9 bases. Germline V gives CDR1 SEHNR, CDR2 FQNEAQ (reference sequence). The V segment lost 5 bases and the J segment 1 base; nucleotides outside the gene matches: 3. The CDR3 length is 15 residues. The CDR3 nucleotides read TGTGCCAGCAGCACCCTAGCGGGGTCCTACAATGAGCAGTTCTTC. Protein sequence: CASSTLAGSYNEQFF.

The chain uses TRBV12-3 or TRBV12-4 and TRBJ2-7; D is unresolved. Trimming removed 4 bases from V and 2 bases from J, with 15 bases in between. The CDR3 totals 15 residues. The CDR3 region has the DNA TGTGCCAGCAGTTACCCGGTCGGGCTCACCTACGAGCAGTACTTC. As protein: CASSYPVGLTYEQYF.

This clonotype was detected ten times or more. This rearrangement joins TRBV7-9 to TRBJ2-7; 7 bases map to TRBD2. In germline, CDR1 is SEHNR, CDR2 FQNEAQ (reference sequence). The CDR3 consists of 17 residues. Trimming at V came to 4 bases and at J to 0 bases, leaving 12 bases not matched to a gene. The CDR3 spells CASSSPRGLAVSYEQYF. The CDR3 DNA follows: TGTGCCAGCAGCTCCCCCAGAGGTCTAGCGGTCTCCTACGAGCAGTACTTC.

The chain combines TRBV7-6 with TRBJ1-1; a weak D match, TRBD1 (5 bases). This CDR3 has 15 amino acids. Germline CDR1 reads SGHVS; CDR2 reads FNYEAQ. V was cut by 0 bases and J by 4 bases, with 12 bases left in between. The CDR3 is CASSLAEEGSTEAFF. CDR3 in DNA: TGTGCCAGCAGCTTAGCGGAGGAGGGGAGCACTGAAGCTTTCTTT.

This clonotype has only a few counts. The chain employs TRBV14 and TRBJ2-5; TRBD2 agrees at 10 bases. Looked up from germline, CDR1 is SGHDN and CDR2 is FVKESK. Germline trimming cut 3 bases from V and 3 bases from J; bases unmatched to any gene: 4. The CDR3 is 15 amino acids. CDR3 bases: TGTGCCAGCAGCCACCCCGGGACTAGCGAAGAGACCCAGTACTTC. The encoded protein is CASSHPGTSEETQYF.

The chain links TRBV7-8 to TRBJ1-5, with no clear D. V was clipped by 3 bases and J by 0 bases, with 9 bases between them. The CDR3 has 15 amino acids. The germline gives CDR1 SGHVS, CDR2 FQNEAQ. CDR3 sequence (DNA): TGTGCCAGCAGCTTCACAACCGCTAGCAATCAGCCCCAGCATTTT. Its protein is CASSFTTASNQPQHF.

The chain joins TRBV27 to TRBJ2-7; possible D gene TRBD1, 6 bases. The germline gives CDR1 MNHEY, CDR2 SMNVEV (reference sequence). The CDR3 runs to 14 residues. The V end was cut by 2 bases, the J end by 3 bases, with 11 bases between. The CDR3 reads CASSLGDTFYEQYF. Written as DNA, the CDR3 is TGTGCCAGCAGTTTAGGGGACACCTTCTACGAGCAGTACTTC.

The table lists this clonotype with a few counts. The V call is TRBV6-5, the J call TRBJ1-1, with D hard to call. This CDR3 is 15 amino acids long. Trimming took 6 bases from V and 4 from J, leaving 18 bases between them. Germline-derived CDR1 and CDR2 are MNHEY and SVGAGI. CDR3 in DNA: TGTGCCAGCAGCCGCCCCAGAGACCTGGGCACTGAAGCTTTCTTT. Encoded protein: CASSRPRDLGTEAFF.

The chain recombines TRBV10-2 with TRBJ2-1; TRBD2 agrees at 8 bases. Germline V lookup: CDR1 WSHSY, CDR2 SAAADI. The CDR3 is made up of 15 amino acids. With V trimmed by 0 bases and J by 6 bases, 4 bases remained unmatched. This chain's CDR3 is CASSESAGVSNEQFF. CDR3 DNA sequence: TGCGCCAGCAGTGAGTCAGCGGGAGTTAGCAATGAGCAGTTCTTC.

The chain is built from TRBV6-4 and TRBJ2-1; 9 nucleotides match TRBD2. Germline CDR1 and CDR2: MRHNA and SNTAGT. V was clipped by 0 bases and J by 7 bases; unmatched bases: 7. CDR3 size: 16 residues. CDR3 DNA sequence: TGTGCCAGCAGTGACTCGTCGTTAGCGGGAGCTAATGAGCAGTTCTTC. Translating gives CASSDSSLAGANEQFF.

This clonotype has a count of ten or more. This chain connects TRBV12-3 or TRBV12-4 to TRBJ1-1; D not resolved. The CDR3 is 11 amino acids. V was pared by 8 bases and J by 1 base, with 5 bases between. The CDR3 spells CASAGNTEAFF. CDR3 in DNA: TGTGCCAGCGCAGGGAACACTGAAGCTTTCTTT.

The chain couples TRBV20-1 to TRBJ2-7; 7 positions match TRBD2. Germline values: CDR1 DFQATT, CDR2 SNEGSKA (reference sequence). V lost 1 base and J lost 1; bases outside the gene matches: 13. This CDR3 is 17 amino acids long. The CDR3 DNA reads as TGCAGTGCTAGAGGGGGTCGGGGAGGGAGGGATTCCTACGAGCAGTACTTC. Protein: CSARGGRGGRDSYEQYF.

The chain uses TRBV6-1 and TRBJ2-7; 8 positions agree with TRBD2. Germline CDR1 and CDR2: MNHNS and SASEGT. The junction had 5 bases not matched to a gene; V was cut back by 4 bases and J by 3 bases. This CDR3 region has 14 residues. CDR3 loop: CASSAAAGGYEQYF. CDR3 DNA sequence: TGTGCCAGCAGTGCCGCGGCGGGAGGCTACGAGCAGTACTTC.

V gene TRBV4-1 combines with J gene TRBJ2-3, with TRBD1 as a possible D gene (6 bases). This CDR3 is built from 16 residues. Germline-derived CDR1 and CDR2 are MGHRA and YSYEKL. Trimming cost V 2 bases and J 4 bases, with 16 bases left between them. The CDR3 is CASSQTPGALSDTQYF. The CDR3 nucleotides are TGCGCCAGCAGCCAAACTCCAGGGGCACTTTCAGATACGCAGTATTTT.

V and J are TRBV7-9 and TRBJ2-1; the D gene is possibly TRBD1 (5 bases). In germline, CDR1 is SEHNR, CDR2 FQNEAQ (reference sequence). The CDR3 spans 16 residues. Between the trimmed V and J ends, which lost 5 bases and 5 bases, there was a span of 19 bases. The CDR3 sequence: CASSHTGAVGNNEQFF. The CDR3 region has the DNA TGTGCCAGCAGCCACACTGGGGCGGTAGGCAACAATGAGCAGTTCTTC.

The chain uses TRBV28 and TRBJ1-1, with a weak D call TRBD1 (6 bases). Between the trimmed V and J ends, which lost 2 bases and 3 bases, there was a span of 16 bases. Germline CDR1 and CDR2: MDHEN and SYDVKM. The CDR3 extends over 16 amino acids. The CDR3 loop reads CASSLLLQGGYTEAFF. CDR3 nucleotides: TGTGCCAGCAGTTTACTCTTACAGGGCGGATACACTGAAGCTTTCTTT.

This clonotype was counted only a few times. The V gene is TRBV7-9, the J gene TRBJ2-7; possible D gene TRBD1, 5 bases. This CDR3 comprises 13 residues. V gave up 4 bases and J gave up 5 bases, with 12 bases separating them. Germline CDR1 reads SEHNR; CDR2 reads FQNEAQ (reference sequence). CDR3 coding DNA: TGTGCCAGCAGCTCAGGGTTAGTCGACGAGCAGTACTTC. It translates to CASSSGLVDEQYF.

This clonotype was detected only a few times. The chain recombines TRBV12-3 or TRBV12-4 with TRBJ2-7; D may be TRBD2 (7 bases). The CDR3 covers 14 residues. V dropped 6 bases and J dropped 3 bases, with 15 bases sitting between them. The CDR3 sequence: CASRPGGPGYEQYF. The CDR3 coding sequence is TGTGCCAGCAGACCCGGGGGGCCAGGCTACGAGCAGTACTTC.